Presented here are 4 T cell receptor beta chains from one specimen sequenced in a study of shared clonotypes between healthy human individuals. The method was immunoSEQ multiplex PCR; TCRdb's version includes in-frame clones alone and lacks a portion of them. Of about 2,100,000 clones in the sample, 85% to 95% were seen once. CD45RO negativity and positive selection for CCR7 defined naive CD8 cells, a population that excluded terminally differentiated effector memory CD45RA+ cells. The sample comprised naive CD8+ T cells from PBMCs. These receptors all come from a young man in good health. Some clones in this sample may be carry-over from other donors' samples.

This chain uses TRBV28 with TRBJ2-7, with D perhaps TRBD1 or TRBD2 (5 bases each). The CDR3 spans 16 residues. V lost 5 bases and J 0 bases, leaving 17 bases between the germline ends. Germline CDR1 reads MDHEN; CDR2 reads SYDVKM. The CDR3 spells CASSGWDVVGSYEQYF. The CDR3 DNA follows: TGTGCCAGCAGTGGATGGGACGTCGTCGGCTCCTACGAGCAGTACTTC.

CDR3 DNA sequence: TGTGCCAGCAGAGAGAGGTGGGGAAATTATGGCTACACCTTC. It specifies CASRERWGNYGYTF. The V and J genes are TRBV6-5 and TRBJ1-2; D is unclear. The CDR3 runs to 14 residues. Trimming removed 6 bases at V and 5 bases at J, with 16 bases between. Germline CDR1 is MNHEY and CDR2 is SVGAGI.

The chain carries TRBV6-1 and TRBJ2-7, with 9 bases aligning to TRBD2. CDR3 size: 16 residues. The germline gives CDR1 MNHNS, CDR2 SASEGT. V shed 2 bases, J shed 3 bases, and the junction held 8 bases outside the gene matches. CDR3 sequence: CASSEWAGGPRYEQYF. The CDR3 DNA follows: TGTGCCAGCAGTGAATGGGCGGGAGGGCCTCGCTACGAGCAGTACTTC.

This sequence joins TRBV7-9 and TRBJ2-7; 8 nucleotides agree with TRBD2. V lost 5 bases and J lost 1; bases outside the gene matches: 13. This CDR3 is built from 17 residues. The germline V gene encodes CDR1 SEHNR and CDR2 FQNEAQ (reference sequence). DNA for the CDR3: TGTGCCAGCAGCCCAACGAAGGGCGGGAGGTCGTCCTACGAGCAGTACTTC. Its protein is CASSPTKGGRSSYEQYF.